This is a list of T cell receptor beta chains from one sample in a study of shared clonotypes between healthy human individuals. Assay: immunoSEQ multiplex PCR; the TCRdb copy retains only in-frame clones and omits some. Of 2 million to 3 million clones listed, over 85% are singletons. The sequencing input was naive CD4+ T cells from PBMCs. All receptors come from a man between 18 and 35 years old in good health. Some clones in this sample may be carry-over from other donors' samples. Each CDR3 is given with its conserved first and last residue. The D gene is left open where the match is weak. Only some rows state a clone size, as once, few, many or a class for expanded clones.

d_call j_call v_call clone_size cdr3_aa cdr3_nt
TRBD2 TRBJ2-1 TRBV9 . CASSVYPLGLAGRNEQFF TGTGCCAGCAGCGTATACCCCTTAGGGCTAGCGGGAAGGAATGAGCAGTTCTTC
. TRBJ1-2 TRBV7-9 . CASSFTTASYGYTF TGTGCCAGCAGCTTTACGACAGCATCCTATGGCTACACCTTC
. TRBJ2-1 TRBV5-4 . CASSLSNNEQFF TGTGCCAGCAGCCTCTCTAACAATGAGCAGTTCTTC
TRBD2 TRBJ2-7 TRBV5-4 . CASSLGLAGGRGEQYF TGTGCCAGCAGCTTGGGACTAGCGGGAGGTCGGGGTGAGCAGTACTTC
. TRBJ1-5 TRBV27 . CASSPGFGYNQPQHF TGTGCCAGCAGCCCAGGATTTGGCTACAATCAGCCCCAGCATTTT
. TRBJ2-7 TRBV5-1 . CASSLGSSSYEQYF TGCGCCAGCAGCTTGGGTTCTAGCTCCTACGAGCAGTACTTC
TRBD2 TRBJ2-1 TRBV6-4 . CASSATSGLNEQFF TGTGCCAGCAGTGCGACTAGCGGATTAAATGAGCAGTTCTTC
. TRBJ2-7 TRBV7-2 . CASSLGRTGGQYF TGTGCCAGCAGCTTGGGCAGAACCGGAGGGCAGTACTTC
TRBD2 TRBJ2-3 TRBV5-1 once CASSLGPQAGGLDTQYF TGCGCCAGCAGCTTGGGTCCGCAAGCGGGAGGTTTAGATACGCAGTATTTT
. TRBJ2-7 TRBV19 . CASSITGLPFYEQYF TGTGCCAGTAGTATCACAGGACTTCCTTTCTACGAGCAGTACTTC
. TRBJ2-7 TRBV28 . CASSLVGGEQYF TGTGCCAGCAGTTTAGTGGGGGGCGAGCAGTACTTC
TRBD1 TRBJ1-1 TRBV6-1 . CASPGQGNTEAFF TGTGCCAGCCCGGGACAGGGTAACACTGAAGCTTTCTTT
TRBD1 TRBJ1-3 TRBV18 . CASSPGQGSGNTIYF TGTGCCAGCTCGCCCGGACAGGGTTCTGGAAACACCATATATTTT
. TRBJ2-1 TRBV5-4 . CASSLLVGGGDNEQFF TGTGCCAGCAGCCTCCTTGTGGGAGGAGGGGACAATGAGCAGTTCTTC
. TRBJ1-2 TRBV7-2 . CASSPGGYGYTF TGTGCCAGCAGCCCCGGGGGCTATGGCTACACCTTC
. TRBJ1-1 TRBV6-6 . CASSFLFPGTEAFF TGTGCCAGCAGTTTCCTCTTTCCCGGCACTGAAGCTTTCTTT
. TRBJ2-5 TRBV10-1 . CASSEAGAVETQYF TGCGCCAGCAGTGAGGCAGGGGCGGTGGAGACCCAGTACTTC
. TRBJ1-1 TRBV10-3 . CAIENGGATEAFF TGTGCCATCGAAAACGGGGGGGCGACTGAAGCTTTCTTT
. TRBJ2-3 TRBV7-2 . CASTPDYSTDTQYF TGTGCCAGCACCCCGGACTATTCCACAGATACGCAGTATTTT
. TRBJ2-7 TRBV14 . CASSPWDLMNEQYF TGTGCCAGCAGCCCCTGGGACTTGATGAACGAGCAGTACTTC
. TRBJ1-2 TRBV2 . CASRGPVANYGYTF TGTGCCAGCAGGGGGCCGGTTGCTAACTATGGCTACACCTTC
. TRBJ2-1 TRBV7-9 . CASSAVGTTLAYNEQFF TGTGCCAGCAGCGCCGTCGGGACAACCCTTGCTTACAATGAGCAGTTCTTC
TRBD1 TRBJ1-2 TRBV7-9 once CASSSRQGYDYGYTF TGTGCCAGCAGCTCCCGACAGGGGTACGACTATGGCTACACCTTC
. TRBJ1-5 TRBV30 . CAWSSTPRQPQHF TGTGCCTGGAGTTCGACTCCGCGGCAGCCCCAGCATTTT
TRBD1 TRBJ1-4 TRBV6-1 . CASSDQTRDSEKLFF TGTGCCAGCAGTGACCAAACCCGGGACAGCGAAAAACTGTTTTTT
. TRBJ1-2 TRBV5-5 . CASSLGPWEVGFGYTF TGTGCCAGCAGCTTAGGTCCCTGGGAAGTTGGATTTGGCTACACCTTC
. TRBJ2-1 TRBV12-2 . CASRSRPLYNEQFF TGTGCAAGTCGCTCCCGGCCCCTCTACAATGAGCAGTTCTTC
. TRBJ1-1 TRBV18 . CASSPAGRGLNTEAFF TGTGCCAGCTCACCCGCCGGGAGGGGTCTGAACACTGAAGCTTTCTTT